Each of the 27 T cell receptor beta chains below was sequenced from the same sample in a study of CD8+ T cells in alopecia areata. cDNA prepared by RNA extraction and subsequent reverse transcription served as the template for sequencing. Generated by immunoSEQ multiplex PCR, the TCRdb table keeps only in-frame clones and is missing some. The repertoire consists of over 150,000 clones, with 63% occurring once and the leading ten covering about 1.7%. The sequenced sample was CD4+ T cells sorted from blood, obtained at week 0. The source of these receptors is a human donor with alopecia areata.

The chain couples TRBV19 to TRBJ2-5, with unresolved D. In germline, CDR1 is LNHDA, CDR2 SQIVND (reference sequence). The CDR3 totals 14 residues. Trimming removed 2 bases at V and 1 base at J, with 8 bases between. For the CDR3, the DNA is TGTGCCAGTAGTATACTAGGCCCCCAAGAGACCCAGTACTTC. This sequence encodes CASSILGPQETQYF.

The J gene is TRBJ2-1, the V gene TRBV11-3; no clear D gene. Germline CDR1 and CDR2: SGHNT and YENEEA. V was trimmed by 5 bases and J by 9 bases, leaving 11 bases between them. The CDR3 totals 12 residues. CDR3 coding DNA: TGTGCCAGCAGCCCCTCTCATGTTGAGCAGTTCTTC. It codes for CASSPSHVEQFF. The full variable domain, its missing parts supplied by reference TRBV11-3 and TRBJ2-1, is EAGVVQSPRYKIIEKKQPVAFWCNPISGHNTLYWYLQNLGQGPELLIRYENEEAVDDSQLPKDRFSAERLKGVDSTLKIQPAELGDSAVYLCASSPSHVEQFFGPGTRLTVL.

The CDR3 DNA reads TGTGCCAGCAGCGGACAGGGGGCCACAGATACGCAGTATTTT. Residues: CASSGQGATDTQYF. The chain couples TRBV7-3 to TRBJ2-3, with 11 bases that match TRBD1. Unmatched junction bases numbered 0, after V lost 5 bases and J lost 2 bases. The CDR3 extends over 14 amino acids. CDR1 and CDR2 (germline): SGHTA, FQGTGA.

This clone was counted between two and nine times. CDR3 nucleotides: TGTGCCAGCAGGATACAGGGATTGAACACTGAAGCTTTCTTT. Translated, it gives CASRIQGLNTEAFF. This chain connects TRBV2 to TRBJ1-1; TRBD1 is a possible D gene (6 bases). Trimming removed 6 bases at V and 0 bases at J, with 11 bases between. CDR3 size: 14 residues. Germline V gene sequence: CDR1 SNHLY, CDR2 FYNNEI.

V and J are TRBV29-1 and TRBJ2-5; D is uncertain. The CDR3 is made up of 12 amino acids. CDR1 SQVTM and CDR2 ANQGSEA come from the germline V gene. The V end lost 4 bases, the J end lost 3 bases, and 9 bases lay between the germline ends. The CDR3, as DNA: TGCAGCGTTGCGCCGCGAGAAGAGACCCAGTACTTC. As protein: CSVAPREETQYF.

The V and J genes are TRBV18 and TRBJ2-2; D gene unclear. The CDR3 has 12 residues. The germline CDR1 and CDR2 sequences are KGHSH and LQKENI. The V and J ends lost 6 bases and 8 bases respectively, with 10 bases between them. The CDR3 sequence: CASSPKRGELFF. CDR3 coding DNA: TGTGCCAGCTCCCCAAAACGGGGGGAGCTGTTTTTT.

The V gene is TRBV29-1, the J gene TRBJ1-2; D gene ambiguous. This CDR3 comprises 14 residues. V gave up 2 bases and J gave up 4 bases, with 14 bases separating them. Germline V gives CDR1 SQVTM, CDR2 ANQGSEA. The CDR3, as DNA: TGCAGCGTTGAACAGCCAGGCGTTGGCTATGGCTACACCTTC. This translates into CSVEQPGVGYGYTF.

The V call is TRBV19, the J call TRBJ1-1; 7 positions match TRBD1. The germline V gene has CDR1 LNHDA and CDR2 SQIVND (reference sequence). The CDR3 runs 13 residues. V shed 4 bases, J shed 5 bases, and the junction held 4 bases outside the gene matches. CDR3 nucleotides: TGTGCCAGTAGTACACAGGGGAGAACTGAAGCTTTCTTT. Translating gives CASSTQGRTEAFF.

The chain combines TRBV30 with TRBJ2-6; D is ambiguous. Germline CDR1 GTSNPN, CDR2 SVGIG (reference sequence). The germline V and J ends were trimmed by 0 bases and 1 base, with 10 bases remaining between them. This CDR3 is 16 amino acids long. The CDR3 reads CAWSVLVSSGANVLTF. Here the CDR3 DNA reads TGTGCCTGGAGTGTACTCGTGTCTTCTGGGGCCAACGTCCTGACTTTC.

The V gene is TRBV27, the J gene TRBJ1-6; weak D call: TRBD1 (5 bases). The CDR3 runs 14 residues. From germline, CDR1 is MNHEY and CDR2 SMNVEV (reference sequence). V lost 4 bases to trimming and J lost 7 bases, with 11 bases between them. CDR3 in DNA: TGTGCCAGCAGTTACCGACAGACCAATTCACCCCTCCACTTT. Amino acid sequence: CASSYRQTNSPLHF.

The chain has TRBV15 and TRBJ1-1; D call uncertain. Per germline, CDR1 LNHNV and CDR2 YYDKDF (reference sequence). There are 15 residues in the CDR3. V gave up 0 bases and J gave up 1 base, with 9 bases separating them. The CDR3 is CATSRDLLRNTEAFF. The CDR3 nucleotides read TGTGCCACCAGCAGAGATCTTCTGAGGAACACTGAAGCTTTCTTT.

The rearrangement joins TRBV7-8 to TRBJ2-1, with D possibly called TRBD1 or TRBD2 (6 bases each). Germline lookup yields CDR1 SGHVS and CDR2 FQNEAQ. The CDR3 extends over 16 amino acids. V gave up 1 base and J gave up 10 bases, with 20 bases separating them. CDR3: CASSLGRGGHIGEQFF. The CDR3 DNA follows: TGTGCCAGCAGCTTAGGACGTGGGGGGCATATCGGAGAGCAGTTCTTC.

A remark on this clone: Other DNA sequences from this sample encode an identical CDR3 as well. The rearrangement links TRBV27 to TRBJ1-6; D is ambiguous. Germline assignment: CDR1 MNHEY and CDR2 SMNVEV (reference sequence). The ends were cut back, 1 base at V and 7 bases at J, with 5 bases in the middle. The CDR3 has 13 residues. CDR3 residues: CASSLYRNSPLHF. CDR3 coding DNA: TGTGCCAGCAGTTTATACAGAAATTCACCCCTCCACTTT.

This clone was observed a handful of times. The J gene is TRBJ2-1, the V gene TRBV5-1; 7 nucleotides line up with TRBD2. CDR1 and CDR2 (germline): SGHRS, YFSETQ. The CDR3 spans 15 residues. V was clipped by 4 bases and J by 9 bases; unmatched bases: 13. CDR3 DNA sequence: TGCGCCAGCAGCCCGAGAGCGGGGTATTTGGGTGAGCAGTTCTTC. This encodes CASSPRAGYLGEQFF.

This sequence joins TRBV7-2 and TRBJ1-1; D ambiguous. V lost 1 base and J lost 3, with 6 bases in between. The CDR3 covers 13 residues. CDR1 and CDR2 (germline): SGHTA, FQGNSA. In DNA form, the CDR3 reads TGTGCCAGCAGCTTAGAAAGGGACACTGAAGCTTTCTTT. The encoded protein is CASSLERDTEAFF.

The CDR3 region is CASRALAGGPNEQFF. As DNA, the CDR3 is TGTGCCAGCAGGGCACTAGCGGGGGGCCCCAATGAGCAGTTCTTC. The chain couples TRBV2 to TRBJ2-1; 12 bases are a match to TRBD2. The CDR3 contains 15 residues. Trimming cost V 6 bases and J 6 bases; bases outside gene matches: 6. Germline V gives CDR1 SNHLY, CDR2 FYNNEI.

CDR3 amino acids: CASSFSSGGRNEQFF. As DNA, the CDR3 is TGTGCCAGCAGCTTCAGTAGCGGGGGTCGGAATGAGCAGTTCTTC. This sequence joins TRBV5-6 and TRBJ2-1, with 9 bases that match TRBD2. The germline CDR1 and CDR2 sequences are SGHDT and YYEEEE. The junction had 7 bases not matched to a gene; V was cut back by 2 bases and J by 7 bases. This CDR3 is built from 15 residues. Filled out from reference TRBV5-6 and TRBJ2-1, the complete variable domain reads DAGVTQSPTHLIKTRGQQVTLRCSPKSGHDTVSWYQQALGQGPQFIFQYYEEEERQRGNFPDRFSGHQFPNYSSELNVNALLLGDSALYLCASSFSSGGRNEQFFGPGTRLTVL.

The chain is built from TRBV29-1 and TRBJ1-2; possibly TRBD1 for D (5 bases). The V and J ends lost 6 bases and 5 bases respectively, with 13 bases between them. Germline values: CDR1 SQVTM, CDR2 ANQGSEA. CDR3 size: 12 residues. This chain's CDR3 is CSVGTGPYGYTF. As DNA, the CDR3 is TGCAGCGTCGGGACTGGCCCTTATGGCTACACCTTC.

V usage is TRBV27 and J usage is TRBJ2-4; D tentatively reads TRBD1 or TRBD2 (5 bases each). The CDR3 runs 16 residues. Germline values: CDR1 MNHEY, CDR2 SMNVEV (reference sequence). Trimming shortened V by 7 bases and J by 0 bases, and 16 bases separated the two germline ends. The CDR3 loop reads CASTPPGRLAKNIQYF. CDR3 DNA: TGTGCCAGCACCCCCCCGGGGCGCTTAGCCAAAAACATTCAGTACTTC.

CDR3 loop: CASSQAVRLGSGANVLTF. Written as DNA, the CDR3 is TGTGCCAGCAGCCAAGCAGTCCGACTGGGCTCTGGGGCCAACGTCCTGACTTTC. The rearrangement uses TRBV14 and TRBJ2-6; D remains unclear. Deletions cut 1 base from V and 0 bases from J, with 13 bases between. Germline V gene lookup returns CDR1 SGHDN and CDR2 FVKESK. CDR3 length equals 18 residues.

The V and J genes are TRBV7-6 and TRBJ2-2; TRBD2 agrees at 7 bases. The CDR3 has 17 amino acids. Germline values: CDR1 SGHVS, CDR2 FNYEAQ. V lost 2 bases to trimming and J lost 4 bases; unmatched junction nucleotides: 10. CDR3 loop: CASSLRSGASGTGELFF. DNA for the CDR3: TGTGCCAGCAGCTTAAGGAGCGGGGCTTCGGGCACCGGGGAGCTGTTTTTT. The variable domain in full, completed from reference TRBV7-6 and TRBJ2-2, reads GAGVSQSPRYKVTKRGQDVALRCDPISGHVSLYWYRQALGQGPEFLTYFNYEAQQDKSGLPNDRFSAERPEGSISTLTIQRTEQRDSAMYRCASSLRSGASGTGELFFGEGSRLTVL.

CDR3 sequence: CSTRRGTDTQYF. The DNA for the CDR3 is TGCAGCACCCGCCGAGGCACAGATACGCAGTATTTT. The chain uses TRBV29-1 and TRBJ2-3; D uncertain. CDR1 is SQVTM and CDR2 is ANQGSEA in the germline V gene. The V end was cut by 8 bases, the J end by 1 base, with 10 bases between. The CDR3 sequence is 12 residues long.

This clone was seen only a few times. The V gene is TRBV15, the J gene TRBJ2-1; 9 nucleotides agree with TRBD2. The CDR3 is 12 residues long. The V gene's germline CDR1 is LNHNV and CDR2 YYDKDF (reference sequence). Losses at the gene ends were 0 bases for V and 15 bases for J; bases not matched to a gene: 3. CDR3 coding DNA: TGTGCCACCAGCAGAGATCGGACTAGCGCGTTCTTC. Protein sequence: CATSRDRTSAFF.

This clone came up once. The chain has TRBV7-2 and TRBJ2-1; no clear D. The germline V gene encodes CDR1 SGHTA and CDR2 FQGNSA. V lost 1 base and J 0 bases, leaving 7 bases between the germline ends. The CDR3 length is 15 residues. The CDR3 nucleotides read TGTGCCAGCAGCTTAGTATACAGCTCCTACAATGAGCAGTTCTTC. Translation: CASSLVYSSYNEQFF. The full variable domain, completed using reference TRBV7-2 and TRBJ2-1, is GAGVSQSPSNKVTEKGKDVELRCDPISGHTALYWYRQSLGQGLEFLIYFQGNSAPDKSGLPSDRFSAERTGGSVSTLTIQRTQQEDSAVYLCASSLVYSSYNEQFFGPGTRLTVL.

This clone came up once. The V and J genes are TRBV30 and TRBJ1-2, with D possibly being TRBD1 (5 bases). V gave up 8 bases and J gave up 1 base, with 14 bases separating them. There are 13 residues in the CDR3. Looked up from germline, CDR1 is GTSNPN and CDR2 is SVGIG (reference sequence). CDR3: CATRGGLNYGYTF. The CDR3 nucleotides read TGTGCCACTCGTGGGGGTCTTAACTATGGCTACACCTTC.

The J gene is TRBJ2-3, the V gene TRBV2; D is tentatively TRBD1 or TRBD2 (5 bases each). Germline assignment: CDR1 SNHLY and CDR2 FYNNEI. Trimming cost V 6 bases and J 1 base, with 14 bases left between them. CDR3 size: 15 residues. CDR3 sequence: CASSTGTSRTDTQYF. The CDR3 DNA reads TGTGCCAGCAGCACCGGGACGTCACGCACAGATACGCAGTATTTT.

This rearrangement joins TRBV25-1 to TRBJ2-5; D is possibly TRBD1 or TRBD2 (5 bases each). CDR3 length: 16 amino acids. Germline CDR1 MGHDK, CDR2 SYGVNS. Trimming pared 3 bases from V and 0 bases from J, leaving 14 bases between. Here the CDR3 reads CASSDLRDRNQETQYF. The CDR3 DNA sequence: TGTGCCAGCAGTGACCTTCGGGACCGAAACCAAGAGACCCAGTACTTC.